The entry that follows covers one T cell receptor beta chain sequence. This sample stems from a study of blood T cell repertoires in COVID-19. The V and J ends lost 3 bases and 4 bases, in that order; junction bases with no gene match: 11. Germline loops: CDR1 LNHDA, CDR2 SQIVND (reference sequence). The CDR3 covers 16 residues. TCRdb's table, derived via immunoSEQ multiplex PCR, lists solely in-frame clones and lacks some. The sample includes 230,000 or so clones, 75% to 85% of them seen just once. The origin of this receptor is a man aged 40-55 years who had recovered from COVID-19. V usage is TRBV19 and J usage is TRBJ1-2, with 7 bases aligning to TRBD1. Sequenced material: peripheral blood. CDR3 sequence reads: CASSIGRGTALYGYTF. The CDR3 nucleotides read TGTGCCAGTAGTATCGGTCGGGGGACAGCACTCTATGGCTACACCTTC.